This section outlines one T cell receptor (beta chain) sequence together with its context. Its antigen is currently not known. No qualities accompany the bases; no much larger clone lies one base away. PBMCs were isolated by density centrifugation and stained for CD3, CD4 and CD8, and CD4+ and CD8+ T cells were sorted on a FACSAria. Scalp biopsies and blood samples were obtained from unaffected controls. This record belongs to a study of CD8+ T cells in alopecia areata (dated by TCRdb to about 2018). Study-level background: To study T cell clonal expansion in alopecia areata, the researchers applied high-throughput TCRbeta sequencing to both the C3H/HeJ mouse model and human patients. In humans, TCRbeta sequencing was performed on scalp tissue and on sorted CD4+ and CD8+ peripheral blood T cells from healthy controls and from patients with patchy or totalis/universalis alopecia areata. Scalp clonality was compared across normal scalp (n=4), patchy alopecia areata scalp (n=8), and alopecia totalis/universalis scalp (n=8). RNA was extracted with the PAXgene miRNA kit for fixed scalp, the miRNeasy kit for PBMCs, and the RNeasy kit for mouse skin. immunoSEQ multiplex PCR using 35 Vbeta forward primers and 13 Jbeta reverse primers was used to amplify TCRbeta CDR3 regions.

Points the paper makes about the study in general: Higher clonality and more expanded CD8+ clones were observed in lesional scalp than in normal scalp, particularly in alopecia totalis/universalis, a finding suggestive of antigenic drive. Unlike mouse skin, which is dominated by gammadelta T cells, normal human skin has resident alphabeta T cells that are also sequenced, and this complicates analysis of the scalp TCR repertoire. Shared TCR sequences between patients were less evident than in mice, which may be partly attributable to HLA diversity in the patient population.

Library preparation employed the immunoSEQ multiplex PCR assay. For TCR sequencing, RNA was extracted from every sample and reverse transcribed into cDNA to serve as template. SuperScript III was used to make first-strand cDNA, primed with a 2:1 mix of oligo-dT and random hexamers. A synthetic immune receptor repertoire was used to measure amplification bias, and any remaining bias was corrected computationally. Turning to the authors' computational methods: Raw reads were preprocessed to remove errors, and CDR3 was defined by IMGT conventions from the conserved cysteine to phenylalanine. Clonality was computed as 1 minus the Shannon entropy, with the entropy normalized by log2 of the number of productive unique TCRs. CD4 or CD8 identity of scalp clones was inferred by cross-referencing scalp TCRbeta sequences with sorted blood CD4 and CD8 repertoires. Entries here come from immuneACCESS through TCRdb and include only in-frame sequences with V and J called. Some clones fail to appear in such tables; in the studies checked, an unresolved V gene covers under half of the shortfall, and the cause of the remainder is unknown. That table gives V, J and clone size, and the DNA gave D and trimming. The sample includes under 130,000 clones, with around 59% observed a single time. 8% to 10% of the sample rests with the top ten.

V loses 0 bases at its end and J loses 10 bases; junction bases beyond the gene matches: 5. From a lookup of the germline V gene (reference sequence), CDR1 and CDR2 are SEHNR and FQNEAQ. The cysteine opens and the phenylalanine closes a CDR3 of 14 amino acids. Left in the record is the CDR3 DNA by itself, 42 bases read in frame from the first base. In this chain, TRBV7-9 is recombined with TRBJ2-3, and 9 junction bases match TRBD2. The sequence was obtained from a human donor in good health. The sequenced sample was CD4+ T cells sorted from blood. The CDR3 region has the sequence CASSLALAGLSQYF. The DNA sequence is as follows: TGTGCCAGCAGCTTAGCGCTAGCGGGGTTGTCGCAGTATTTT. This CDR3, with the reference TRBV7-9 and TRBJ2-3 proteins standing in past its ends, gives the full variable domain DTGVSQNPRHKITKRGQNVTFRCDPISEHNRLYWYRQTLGQGPEFLTYFQNEAQLEKSRLLSDRFSAERPKGSFSTLEIQRTEQGDSAMYLCASSLALAGLSQYFGPGTRLTVL.